The rows below give T cell receptor beta chains drawn from one sample of a study of blood T cell repertoires in COVID-19. The protocol was immunoSEQ multiplex PCR, while the TCRdb copy is restricted to in-frame clones and leaves out a portion. The repertoire holds fewer than 200,000 clones, with about four fifths as singletons. What was sequenced was peripheral blood. Receptor source: a woman aged 55 to 70 with COVID-19, enrolled during active disease. CDR3s include the opening cysteine and the closing phenylalanine or tryptophan. A D gene is named only where the DNA matches it firmly.

j_gene	len	d_gene	v_gene	CDR3aa
TRBJ2-5	16	TRBD1	TRBV7-6	CASSPTGVFRGETQYF
TRBJ2-2	17	TRBD2	TRBV3-1/TRBV3-2	CASRPGAGGYNTGELFF
TRBJ2-2	16	-	TRBV19	CASSMFGGTNTGELFF
TRBJ2-7	14	-	TRBV28	CASRPREVTYEQYF
TRBJ2-5	15	TRBD2	TRBV6-6	CASSQSGLAVGAQYF
TRBJ2-1	15	TRBD2	TRBV6-5	CASTRTSGPYNEQFF
TRBJ2-1	16	TRBD2	TRBV29-1	CSADRPGTSGVNEQFF
TRBJ1-5	15	-	TRBV19	CASSIVALSNQPQHF
TRBJ1-6	17	TRBD1	TRBV9	CASSVAPGQGSNSPLHF
TRBJ2-2	15	-	TRBV5-1	CASSLAGRGTGELFF
TRBJ1-1	12	-	TRBV6-2/TRBV6-3	CASSYASTEAFF
TRBJ1-2	12	TRBD1	TRBV6-5	CASSPDRDGYTF
TRBJ1-6	15	TRBD1	TRBV5-1	CASSVDGTGVSPLHF
TRBJ1-5	14	-	TRBV28	CASYTGGLNQPQHF
TRBJ2-2	14	TRBD1	TRBV30	CAWWGQGANGELFF
TRBJ1-6	15	-	TRBV5-6	CATKVGSSGNSPLHF
TRBJ1-1	15	TRBD1	TRBV5-1	CASSRGDRGTTEAFF
TRBJ1-3	17	TRBD1	TRBV28	CASSSRQGRFPGNTIYF
TRBJ1-2	15	TRBD1	TRBV5-6	CASRYTGARWDGYTF
TRBJ2-1	15	TRBD2	TRBV24-1	CATSGGTSGYDEQFF
TRBJ1-1	16	TRBD1	TRBV27	CASSFSGQGARTEAFF
TRBJ1-2	15	TRBD1	TRBV2	CASSARGTGNYGYTF
TRBJ2-7	15	-	TRBV4-3	CASSRELRGVYEQYF
TRBJ2-4	16	-	TRBV5-5	CASSPIGGAAKNIQYF
TRBJ2-7	17	TRBD2	TRBV5-8	CASRMRVLAGVHYEQYF
TRBJ1-2	12	-	TRBV27	CASCCSGSGYTF
TRBJ2-5	11	-	TRBV3-1/TRBV3-2	CASSHGETQYF
TRBJ1-4	18	TRBD1	TRBV4-1	CASSQDGQGAATNEKLFF
TRBJ1-1	13	-	TRBV5-1	CASSSGLATEAFF
TRBJ2-3	15	TRBD2	TRBV25-1	CASSPSGSFLYTQYF
TRBJ2-3	15	TRBD2	TRBV11-3	CASSLGRGGLNTQYF
TRBJ2-3	17	TRBD2	TRBV9	CASSVDEGSGGADTQYF
TRBJ2-1	19	TRBD1	TRBV30	CAWSVPTGSIPCSYNEQFF
TRBJ2-1	11	-	TRBV3-1/TRBV3-2	CASSQDGKGFF
TRBJ2-3	16	-	TRBV30	CAWRLSSRVPPDTQYF
TRBJ2-7	14	TRBD2	TRBV28	CASSQTSGYYEQYF
TRBJ2-2	18	TRBD2	TRBV7-3	CASSLNRLAGTNTGELFF
TRBJ1-5	14	-	TRBV7-9	CASSFEGVRQPQHF
TRBJ2-7	13	-	TRBV3-1/TRBV3-2	CASSHSGASEQYF
TRBJ2-7	15	TRBD2	TRBV7-2	CASSLLAGNSYEQYF
TRBJ2-2	16	TRBD2	TRBV9	CASSVGLAGVGGELFF
TRBJ2-1	17	TRBD2	TRBV2	CASSTSGGPLRGNEQFF
TRBJ2-5	12	-	TRBV29-1	CSALDRTLTQYF
TRBJ1-1	16	-	TRBV5-4	CASSSRQAFKNTEAFF
TRBJ1-1	20	-	TRBV4-3	CASSQEAGWPFSQGETEAFF
TRBJ1-1	15	-	TRBV27	CASIEFGSMNTEAFF
TRBJ1-2	14	-	TRBV7-2	CASSFAPGLYGYTF
TRBJ2-7	16	-	TRBV28	CASSLQQGRTTYEQYF
TRBJ1-4	16	-	TRBV7-9	CASAKGEVATNEKLFF
TRBJ1-1	14	TRBD1	TRBV6-5	CASRGQVDNTEAFF